The 30 T cell receptor beta chains listed next were all sequenced from one sample in a study of beta chain features in type 1 diabetes (dated 2018 in TCRdb). Libraries came from the immunoSEQ multiplex PCR assay. The entire isolated RNA was reverse transcribed using the High Capacity cDNA Reverse Transcription Kit, and thus expressed TCRB transcripts were sequenced. TCRdb mirrors the immuneACCESS table, restricted to in-frame sequences. Some clones are absent from its copies; in checked studies, under half trace to an unresolved V gene, and the reason for the others is unknown. The sample includes under 800,000 clones, with 15% to 19% observed a single time. The biggest ten clones account for around 0.1% of the sample. Material for sequencing was naive CD4+ T cells from blood. The meaning of the sample's cell subset or site label: true naive CD4+ T cells. The receptors shown here come from a young man in good health.

This clone turned up a few times. The rearrangement links TRBV7-2 to TRBJ2-7; 7 nucleotides line up with TRBD1. The V gene's germline CDR1 is SGHTA and CDR2 FQGNSA. The V and J ends lost 5 bases and 4 bases, in that order; junction bases with no gene match: 23. This CDR3 has 19 residues. DNA for the CDR3: TGTGCCAGCAGCCTCAGACAGGGTGCTCCCAAAGACCACCGGTACGAGCAGTACTTC. Translation gives CASSLRQGAPKDHRYEQYF.

This clone was seen a few times. The chain recombines TRBV5-4 with TRBJ2-5; 14 nucleotides agree with TRBD2. The trim removed 4 bases at V and 6 bases at J, leaving 8 bases unmatched. CDR1 and CDR2 from the germline V gene are SGHNT and YYREEE (reference sequence). The CDR3 consists of 16 residues. Written as DNA, the CDR3 is TGTGCCAGCAGCCCCCAGGGGACTAGCGGGAGACAGACCCAGTACTTC. This sequence encodes CASSPQGTSGRQTQYF.

V usage is TRBV4-1 and J usage is TRBJ2-3; TRBD2 matches at 12 bases. V shed 0 bases and J 1 base; nucleotides not matched to a gene: 11. The CDR3 loop spans 20 amino acids. The germline gives CDR1 MGHRA, CDR2 YSYEKL. The CDR3 loop reads CASSQDHRLAGGAGTDTQYF. As DNA, the CDR3 is TGCGCCAGCAGCCAAGACCACCGGCTAGCGGGAGGGGCGGGCACAGATACGCAGTATTTT.

This clone was detected only a few times. The V gene is TRBV7-3, the J gene TRBJ2-1; 9 bases align to TRBD2. Germline values: CDR1 SGHTA, CDR2 FQGTGA. The CDR3 runs 15 residues. J gave up 4 bases and V 0 bases, and 1 base lay outside the gene matches. The CDR3 nucleotides are TGTGCCAGCAGCTTAACAGCGGGAGGATACAATGAGCAGTTCTTC. As protein: CASSLTAGGYNEQFF.

The rearrangement uses TRBV6-1 and TRBJ2-7; D gene ambiguous. With 5 bases removed from V and 0 bases from J, the gap between germline ends came to 11 bases. In germline, CDR1 is MNHNS, CDR2 SASEGT. This CDR3 is built from 14 residues. The CDR3 protein is CASSYLDGSYEQYF. The CDR3 DNA reads as TGTGCCAGCAGTTATCTAGACGGCTCCTACGAGCAGTACTTC.

The rearrangement links TRBV19 to TRBJ1-2, with a possible D match to TRBD1 (6 bases). V shed 3 bases and J shed 4 bases, with 12 bases lying between them. Germline V gives CDR1 LNHDA, CDR2 SQIVND (reference sequence). This CDR3 contains 14 residues. CDR3 loop: CASSMRQDFYGYTF. CDR3 in DNA: TGTGCCAGTAGTATGAGACAGGACTTCTATGGCTACACCTTC.

This clone was seen a few times. This chain connects TRBV28 to TRBJ2-7; D is possibly TRBD1 or TRBD2 (5 bases each). The CDR3 totals 16 residues. The ends were cut back, 4 bases at V and 0 bases at J, with 16 bases in the middle. CDR1 MDHEN and CDR2 SYDVKM come from the germline V gene. CDR3 region: CASSSSGTVSSYEQYF. In nucleotides, the CDR3 is TGTGCCAGCAGTTCTTCCGGGACGGTGTCCTCCTACGAGCAGTACTTC. The full variable domain, its missing parts supplied by reference TRBV28 and TRBJ2-7, is DVKVTQSSRYLVKRTGEKVFLECVQDMDHENMFWYRQDPGLGLRLIYFSYDVKMKEKGDIPEGYSVSREKKERFSLILESASTNQTSMYLCASSSSGTVSSYEQYFGPGTRLTVT.

This clone was observed a handful of times. CDR3 sequence (DNA): TGTGCCAGCAGCCAAGCCCAATCCAACTACGAGCAGTACTTC. Encoded protein: CASSQAQSNYEQYF. The chain uses TRBV4-2 and TRBJ2-7; unclear D gene. The CDR3 totals 14 residues. V was shortened by 1 base and J by 3 bases, with 10 bases between the two germline ends. From germline, CDR1 is LGHNA and CDR2 YNFKEQ.

There are a few counts of this clone. The rearrangement links TRBV27 to TRBJ1-2, with TRBD1 identical over 9 bases. The V segment lost 6 bases and the J segment 2 bases; nucleotides outside the gene matches: 7. CDR1 is MNHEY, CDR2 SMNVEV, per germline (reference sequence). The CDR3 is made up of 15 amino acids. For the CDR3, the DNA is TGTGCCAGCAGAGGAGGACAGGGGCGGAACTATGGCTACACCTTC. Encoded protein: CASRGGQGRNYGYTF.

This clone has only a few counts. V is TRBV28 and J is TRBJ2-7; D is perhaps TRBD2 (5 bases). The V gene's germline CDR1 is MDHEN and CDR2 SYDVKM. The CDR3 sequence is 12 residues long. V was clipped by 8 bases and J by 0 bases, with 8 bases between them. As DNA, the CDR3 is TGTGCCAGCGGGAGACCCTCCTACGAGCAGTACTTC. Its translation: CASGRPSYEQYF.

The sample holds a few counts of this clone. V usage is TRBV28 and J usage is TRBJ2-2; 12 bases line up with TRBD2. Germline CDR1 and CDR2: MDHEN and SYDVKM. The V and J ends lost 7 bases and 4 bases, in that order; junction bases with no gene match: 13. The CDR3 is 18 amino acids. The CDR3 region is CASILAGGRPGSTGELFF. In DNA form, the CDR3 reads TGTGCCAGCATCCTAGCGGGAGGGCGACCTGGGAGCACCGGGGAGCTGTTTTTT.

J is TRBJ2-1 and V is TRBV7-2; no definite D call. From germline, CDR1 is SGHTA and CDR2 FQGNSA. The CDR3 sequence is 14 residues long. The V gene lost 7 bases and the J gene lost 1 base, with 11 bases spanning the gap. CDR3 residues: CASTSLSSYNEQFF. The CDR3 DNA is TGTGCCAGCACCTCGTTATCTTCCTACAATGAGCAGTTCTTC. Variable domain in full (rest from reference TRBV7-2 and TRBJ2-1): GAGVSQSPSNKVTEKGKDVELRCDPISGHTALYWYRQSLGQGLEFLIYFQGNSAPDKSGLPSDRFSAERTGGSVSTLTIQRTQQEDSAVYLCASTSLSSYNEQFFGPGTRLTVL.

This clone was seen a handful of times. This sequence joins TRBV6-5 and TRBJ2-7; tentative D call: TRBD2 (6 bases). The CDR3 runs to 14 residues. CDR1 and CDR2 (germline): MNHEY, SVGAGI. Trimming removed 8 bases from V and 0 bases from J, with 14 bases in between. The CDR3 sequence: CASGRLPSSYEQYF. The CDR3 nucleotides read TGTGCCAGCGGGAGGTTACCCAGCTCCTACGAGCAGTACTTC.

This clone was seen only a few times. The chain links TRBV5-1 to TRBJ2-1, with D possibly matching TRBD1 (6 bases). Trimming stripped 4 bases from V and 5 bases from J, with 13 bases between. The germline V gene encodes CDR1 SGHRS and CDR2 YFSETQ. CDR3 size: 14 residues. The chain's CDR3 is CASSPQGWNNEQFF. As DNA, the CDR3 is TGCGCCAGCAGCCCCCAGGGGTGGAACAATGAGCAGTTCTTC.

The chain combines TRBV7-3 with TRBJ2-5; D remains unclear. V shed 5 bases and J shed 0 bases, with 13 bases lying between them. This CDR3 is built from 15 residues. Germline V CDR1 and CDR2: SGHTA, FQGTGA. CDR3 sequence reads: CASSPNGQNQETQYF. The CDR3 DNA reads as TGTGCCAGCAGCCCCAACGGGCAGAACCAAGAGACCCAGTACTTC.

The chain couples TRBV5-1 to TRBJ1-4; possibly TRBD1 for D (6 bases). Germline-derived CDR1 and CDR2 are SGHRS and YFSETQ. The CDR3 totals 16 residues. V was clipped by 4 bases and J by 7 bases, with 20 bases between them. The CDR3 is CASSRWTAGGSEKLFF. The CDR3 region has the DNA TGCGCCAGCAGCCGCTGGACAGCCGGGGGGAGTGAAAAACTGTTTTTT.

This clone showed up just a few times. The chain is built from TRBV7-2 and TRBJ2-5; TRBD1 aligns across 8 bases. CDR3 size: 16 residues. V dropped 3 bases and J dropped 5; count of bases not matched to a gene: 11. From germline, CDR1 is SGHTA and CDR2 FQGNSA. CDR3 DNA: TGTGCCAGCAGCTTCCGTCGGCCAGGGGGCGTGGAGACCCAGTACTTC. It is translated as CASSFRRPGGVETQYF.

In nucleotides, the CDR3 is TGTGCCAGCAGCTTGGCTAGCTGGGAGACCCAGTACTTC. Its protein is CASSLASWETQYF. This sequence joins TRBV5-6 and TRBJ2-5; tentatively, D is TRBD2 (5 bases). CDR3 length: 13 amino acids. Trimming cost V 0 bases and J 5 bases, with 8 bases left between them. Germline CDR1 and CDR2: SGHDT and YYEEEE. The whole variable domain, filled in from reference TRBV5-6 and TRBJ2-5, reads DAGVTQSPTHLIKTRGQQVTLRCSPKSGHDTVSWYQQALGQGPQFIFQYYEEEERQRGNFPDRFSGHQFPNYSSELNVNALLLGDSALYLCASSLASWETQYFGPGTRLLVL.

The chain joins TRBV7-2 to TRBJ2-7; 7 bases are shared with TRBD2. This CDR3 is built from 16 residues. CDR1 SGHTA and CDR2 FQGNSA come from the germline V gene. V dropped 4 bases and J dropped 1; count of bases not matched to a gene: 10. CDR3 amino acids: CASSSPLGGRSYEQYF. For the CDR3, the DNA is TGTGCCAGCAGCTCCCCGTTAGGCGGGAGATCCTACGAGCAGTACTTC.

In its sample, this clone was seen a few times. The chain links TRBV28 to TRBJ1-2; D call uncertain. The germline gives CDR1 MDHEN, CDR2 SYDVKM. V gave up 4 bases and J gave up 6 bases, with 12 bases separating them. The CDR3 contains 13 residues. The CDR3 DNA is TGTGCCAGCAGTTCCCCTGGAGATCATGGCTACACCTTC. It is translated as CASSSPGDHGYTF.

This clone was observed a handful of times. The V and J genes are TRBV28 and TRBJ2-2; 9 bases match TRBD1. This CDR3 is 16 amino acids long. Germline trimming cut 6 bases from V and 0 bases from J; bases unmatched to any gene: 5. Germline CDR1 is MDHEN and CDR2 is SYDVKM. CDR3 sequence: CASRRTGAPNTGELFF. CDR3 in DNA: TGTGCCAGCAGACGGACAGGGGCCCCGAACACCGGGGAGCTGTTTTTT.

This chain connects TRBV10-3 to TRBJ2-1; TRBD2 matches 7 bases. Germline values: CDR1 ENHRY, CDR2 SYGVKD. Trimming cost V 8 bases and J 3 bases; bases outside gene matches: 13. This CDR3 region has 16 residues. The CDR3 DNA sequence: TGTGCCATCGGAGCGGGGCCAAATCTTGTCTACAATGAGCAGTTCTTC. Translation: CAIGAGPNLVYNEQFF.

This clone came up a few times. The CDR3, as DNA: TGTGCCAGCAGCCTACAGGGGGCGAGGCGCACTGAAGCTTTCTTT. This translates into CASSLQGARRTEAFF. The chain uses TRBV7-3 and TRBJ1-1; 9 nucleotides match TRBD1. Trimming at V came to 5 bases and at J to 4 bases, leaving 8 bases not matched to a gene. CDR1 and CDR2 from the germline V gene are SGHTA and FQGTGA. The CDR3 loop spans 15 amino acids. Looking up the rest from reference TRBV7-3 and TRBJ1-1 gives the full variable domain: GAGVSQTPSNKVTEKGKYVELRCDPISGHTALYWYRQSLGQGPEFLIYFQGTGAADDSGLPNDRFFAVRPEGSVSTLKIQRTERGDSAVYLCASSLQGARRTEAFFGQGTRLTVV.

This chain uses TRBV27 with TRBJ2-6, with 8 nucleotides matching TRBD1. With 5 bases clipped from V and 0 bases from J, the junction kept 6 bases outside the gene matches. The CDR3 runs 17 residues. Germline V gene data show CDR1 as MNHEY and CDR2 as SMNVEV (reference sequence). The CDR3 DNA is TGTGCCAGCAGTCCCGACAGGGGTCGCTCTGGGGCCAACGTCCTGACTTTC. It encodes CASSPDRGRSGANVLTF.

This clone was seen only a few times. This chain connects TRBV10-3 to TRBJ2-5; TRBD1 is a possible D gene (6 bases). The CDR3 runs 15 residues. The germline V gene encodes CDR1 ENHRY and CDR2 SYGVKD. V lost 2 bases and J lost 5, with 15 bases in between. CDR3 amino acids: CAISEPFRGQETQYF. The CDR3 DNA sequence: TGTGCCATCAGTGAGCCTTTCAGGGGTCAGGAGACCCAGTACTTC.

J is TRBJ1-2 and V is TRBV4-3, with D possibly matching TRBD1 (6 bases). The CDR3 runs 14 residues. Trimming shortened V by 0 bases and J by 7 bases, and 12 bases separated the two germline ends. From germline, CDR1 is LGHNA and CDR2 YSLEER. The CDR3 nucleotides read TGCGCCAGCAGCCAAGAGGGGGGGCTCTTTGGCTACACCTTC. Amino acids: CASSQEGGLFGYTF.

This clone showed up just once. The chain carries TRBV4-1 and TRBJ1-2; the D is unclear. Looked up from germline, CDR1 is MGHRA and CDR2 is YSYEKL. The CDR3 is made up of 13 amino acids. The germline V and J ends were trimmed by 0 bases and 3 bases, with 5 bases remaining between them. Here the CDR3 DNA reads TGCGCCAGCAGCCAAGATAAGGACTATGGCTACACCTTC. Translated: CASSQDKDYGYTF.

The J gene is TRBJ2-3, the V gene TRBV28; 7 positions match TRBD2. This CDR3 contains 17 residues. V lost 3 bases and J lost 0; bases outside the gene matches: 9. CDR1 and CDR2 (germline): MDHEN, SYDVKM. The CDR3 is CASSFSTLADSTDTQYF. The CDR3 DNA sequence: TGTGCCAGCAGTTTCTCTACCCTAGCGGATAGCACAGATACGCAGTATTTT.

The chain links TRBV5-1 to TRBJ2-5, with TRBD1 as a possible D gene (5 bases). Deletions cut 9 bases from V and 4 bases from J, with 22 bases between. The CDR3 has 15 residues. Germline V gene lookup returns CDR1 SGHRS and CDR2 YFSETQ. The CDR3, as DNA: TGCGCCACTGGTGCAGGGTTCTCGGGTGCAGAGACCCAGTACTTC. Protein product: CATGAGFSGAETQYF.

The gene calls are TRBV29-1 and TRBJ2-3; 10 bases align to TRBD2. The CDR3 is 15 amino acids. The trim removed 6 bases at V and 1 base at J, leaving 7 bases unmatched. Germline-derived CDR1 and CDR2 are SQVTM and ANQGSEA. The CDR3 reads CSVTLAGVGTDTQYF. CDR3 sequence (DNA): TGCAGCGTCACCCTAGCGGGAGTGGGCACAGATACGCAGTATTTT.